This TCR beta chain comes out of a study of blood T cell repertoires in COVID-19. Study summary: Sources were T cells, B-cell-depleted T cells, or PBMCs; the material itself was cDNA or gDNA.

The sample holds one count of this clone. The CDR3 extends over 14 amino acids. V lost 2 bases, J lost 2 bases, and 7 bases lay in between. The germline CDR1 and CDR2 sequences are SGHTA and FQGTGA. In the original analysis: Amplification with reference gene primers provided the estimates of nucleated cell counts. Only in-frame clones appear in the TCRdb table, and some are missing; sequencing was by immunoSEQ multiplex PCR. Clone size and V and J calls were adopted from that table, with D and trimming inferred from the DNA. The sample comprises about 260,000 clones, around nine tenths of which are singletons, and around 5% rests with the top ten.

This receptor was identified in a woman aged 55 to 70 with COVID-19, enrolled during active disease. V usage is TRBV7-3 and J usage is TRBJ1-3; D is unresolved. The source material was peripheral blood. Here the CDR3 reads CASSLSGPGNTIYF. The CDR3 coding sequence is TGTGCCAGCAGCTTATCAGGCCCTGGAAACACCATATATTTT.